The rows below give T cell receptor beta chains drawn from one sample of a study of T-cell reconstitution after alpha-beta-depleted transplantation in children. TCRdb processed the PCR reads anew with MiXCR; each CDR3 protein has one entry. The profile shows hundreds of thousands of distinct CDR3 sequences, roughly 8.1% of them singletons. The sequencing here drew on PBMCs, mostly from graft donor cells, taken 360 days after TCRalphabeta/CD19-depleted stem cell transplant. The receptors come from a male patient aged 2 to 10 who had a stem cell transplant for acute myeloid leukemia, so the T cells may come from the graft donor. Both conserved end residues are part of each CDR3. A D gene is named only where the DNA matches it firmly. The size of a clone is reported for some rows only, either as once, few or many, or as a class for expanded clones.

J gene,D gene,V gene,clone size,CDR3 DNA,CDR3 protein
TRBJ2-7,TRBD1,TRBV4-3,-,TGCGCCAGCAGCCAAGATCGGGTCGGGACAGGTAGCTACGAGCAGTACTTC,CASSQDRVGTGSYEQYF
TRBJ1-5,-,TRBV12-3/TRBV12-4,many,TGTGCCAGCAGTGTAATAAATCAGCCCCAGCATTTT,CASSVINQPQHF
TRBJ1-2,-,TRBV12-3/TRBV12-4,few,TGTGCCAGCACCCCGGCGCGTTTCGAATATGGCTACACCTTC,CASTPARFEYGYTF
TRBJ2-3,-,TRBV24-1,many,TGTGCCACCAGTGATTTGTGGAATACGCAGTATTTT,CATSDLWNTQYF
TRBJ1-1,-,TRBV12-3/TRBV12-4,-,TGTGCCACGGGCATGAACACTGAAGCTTTCTTT,CATGMNTEAFF
TRBJ2-5,TRBD2,TRBV5-1,-,TGCGCCAGCAGCTTCTGGTCCAGCGGGGGGAAGACCCAGTACTTC,CASSFWSSGGKTQYF
TRBJ1-1,-,TRBV25-1,many,TGTGCCAGCAGCCCGCTGGTAGGAATGAACACTGAAGCTTTCTTT,CASSPLVGMNTEAFF
TRBJ1-1,TRBD1,TRBV27,many,TGTGCCAGCAGGCGTCCCGGGACAGGGAACACTGAAGCTTTCTTT,CASRRPGTGNTEAFF
TRBJ2-1,-,TRBV20-1,few,TGCAGTGCTAGATCGCGGCTAGCGTTCTCCTACAATGAGCAGTTCTTC,CSARSRLAFSYNEQFF
TRBJ2-1,TRBD2,TRBV3-1,many,TGTGCCAGCAGCCAACCGGGACTAGAGAACAATGAGCAGTTCTTC,CASSQPGLENNEQFF
TRBJ1-1,-,TRBV12-3/TRBV12-4,few,TGTGCCAGCAGTTTTGGGGCAGCTTATTCTACGGAGGCTTTCTTT,CASSFGAAYSTEAFF
TRBJ1-4,-,TRBV12-3/TRBV12-4,-,TGTGCCAGCAGTTTCTCGGGGGTCAGGGAAAAACTGTTTTTT,CASSFSGVREKLFF
TRBJ2-1,-,TRBV2,many,TGTGCCAGCAGCGCAGGGGTCTACAATGAGCAGTTCTTC,CASSAGVYNEQFF
TRBJ2-1,-,TRBV29-1,-,TGCAGCCTCGGGACGGGCCCCGATGAGCAGTTCTTC,CSLGTGPDEQFF
TRBJ2-3,-,TRBV5-1,few,TGCGCCAGCAGCCCCCCAGCTACAGATACGCAGTATTTT,CASSPPATDTQYF
TRBJ1-3,-,TRBV20-1,few,TGCAGTGCTCGGGCAGTCTCTGGAAACACCATATATTTT,CSARAVSGNTIYF
TRBJ2-5,TRBD1,TRBV6-2/TRBV6-3,many,TGTGCCAGCAGTCCTCAGGGGGCTGTTGAGACCCAGTACTTC,CASSPQGAVETQYF
TRBJ2-3,-,TRBV5-1,few,TGCGCCAGCAGCTTGGGGGACATAGATACGCAGTATTTT,CASSLGDIDTQYF
TRBJ2-7,TRBD1,TRBV11-2,many,TGTGCCAGCAGCTCGACAGGGGGTTCCTACGAGCAGTACTTC,CASSSTGGSYEQYF
TRBJ1-6,TRBD1,TRBV7-9,many,TGTGCCAGCAGCTCCGGGGGACAGTCAGTATCACCCCTCCACTTT,CASSSGGQSVSPLHF
TRBJ2-1,-,TRBV12-3/TRBV12-4,many,TGTGCCAGCGGCTGGGAAGGAAATGAGCAGTTCTTC,CASGWEGNEQFF
TRBJ1-1,-,TRBV7-3,many,TGTGCCAGCAGCTCTTCCTCCTTAGAGAACACTGAAGCTTTCTTT,CASSSSSLENTEAFF
TRBJ2-7,-,TRBV7-2,-,TGTGCCAGCAGCTCACAGACGGGCTCCTACGAGCAGTACTTC,CASSSQTGSYEQYF
TRBJ2-2,-,TRBV19,-,TGTGCCAGTAGTATAAGGACGCGGCTTCAGGACACCGGGGAGCTGTTTTTT,CASSIRTRLQDTGELFF
TRBJ2-5,TRBD2,TRBV12-3/TRBV12-4,few,TGTGCCAGCAGACTAGCGGGGGGGATGGAGACCCAGTACTTC,CASRLAGGMETQYF
TRBJ2-1,-,TRBV27,many,TGTGCCAGCACCAGACCGGGGTTACATGAGCAGTTCTTC,CASTRPGLHEQFF
TRBJ1-5,-,TRBV5-1,-,TGCGCCAGCAGCGACGACACAATGAGCCAGCCCCAGCATTTT,CASSDDTMSQPQHF
TRBJ2-1,-,TRBV12-3/TRBV12-4,-,TGTGCCAGCAGCAGAGCCGTAGCGGCGACTTCCGGCAATGAGCAGTTCTTC,CASSRAVAATSGNEQFF
TRBJ2-1,-,TRBV15,few,TGTGCCACCAGCAGGCAGGGCGGATACAATGAGCAGTTCTTC,CATSRQGGYNEQFF
TRBJ1-3,-,TRBV25-1,-,TGTGCCAGCCAAACGGGCCTTGGAAACACCATATATTTT,CASQTGLGNTIYF
TRBJ1-2,-,TRBV20-1,many,TGCAGTGCTGTCCGGGCCCCGTTCCCCTATGGCTACACCTTC,CSAVRAPFPYGYTF
TRBJ1-2,TRBD1,TRBV29-1,few,TGCAGCGTGGTCACAGGGGTTCCTAACTATGGCTACACCTTC,CSVVTGVPNYGYTF
TRBJ2-3,-,TRBV7-8,few,TGTGCCAGCACCCCCCGGGGCTTTTCTAGCACAGATACGCAGTATTTT,CASTPRGFSSTDTQYF
TRBJ2-4,-,TRBV29-1,-,TGCAGCGTTGAAGATTGGGGGAGGATAGACAAAAACATTCAGTACTTC,CSVEDWGRIDKNIQYF
TRBJ1-1,TRBD1,TRBV29-1,many,TGCAGCGTTGGGGGGGGACAGGGAAACACTGAAGCTTTCTTT,CSVGGGQGNTEAFF
TRBJ2-3,TRBD1,TRBV4-1,-,TGCGCCAGCAGCCCCGGACAGGAGCAAGATACGCAGTATTTT,CASSPGQEQDTQYF
TRBJ2-5,TRBD2,TRBV7-2,-,TGTGCCAGCAGCCCGACTAGCCGCCAAGAGACCCAGTACTTC,CASSPTSRQETQYF
TRBJ2-5,-,TRBV7-6,-,TGTGCCAGCAGCTTAGCTGAAGAGACCCAGTACTTC,CASSLAEETQYF
TRBJ2-3,-,TRBV29-1,many,TGCAGCGTTGAACCTAGGCTTACAGATACGCAGTATTTT,CSVEPRLTDTQYF
TRBJ2-7,-,TRBV7-2,-,TGTGCCAGCAGCTTAGTTCCAGGAGCTCTCGAGCAGTACTTC,CASSLVPGALEQYF
TRBJ2-1,TRBD1,TRBV11-3,few,TGTGCCAGCAGCTGGGACAGCTCGAATGAGCAGTTCTTC,CASSWDSSNEQFF
TRBJ2-2,-,TRBV24-1,many,TGTGCCTCCTCGCTGGGGTACACCGGGGAGCTGTTTTTT,CASSLGYTGELFF
TRBJ2-4,-,TRBV20-1,many,TGCAGTGCTCCAGCCCAGGGGAATGTAGCCAAAAACATTCAGTACTTC,CSAPAQGNVAKNIQYF
TRBJ1-1,-,TRBV27,few,TGTGCCAGCAGCTTTAATTCCTTGGGTGTGAACACTGAAGCTTTCTTT,CASSFNSLGVNTEAFF
TRBJ2-5,-,TRBV21-1,-,TGTGCCAGCATCCACAGACCGAAGAAGACCCAGTACTTC,CASIHRPKKTQYF
TRBJ2-2,TRBD1,TRBV12-3/TRBV12-4,many,TGTGCCAGCAGTTTTTCTCGGGGCGGGACAGGGCAGAGCGGGGAGCTGTTTTTT,CASSFSRGGTGQSGELFF
TRBJ1-5,-,TRBV18,few,TGTGCCAGCTCACGGGAGGTTAATCAGCCCCAGCATTTT,CASSREVNQPQHF
TRBJ2-1,TRBD2,TRBV7-3,many,TGTGCCAGCAGCTTATCCAGCGGGAGCGCCTACAATGAGCAGTTCTTC,CASSLSSGSAYNEQFF
TRBJ2-2,-,TRBV7-3,few,TGTGCCAGCAGCTTATCAACACCCGCGAACACCGGGGAGCTGTTTTTT,CASSLSTPANTGELFF
TRBJ2-1,-,TRBV5-1,-,TGCGCCAGCAGCTTAAGACCTAGCCTCCCTTCCTACAATGAGCAGTTCTTC,CASSLRPSLPSYNEQFF
TRBJ2-5,-,TRBV20-1,-,TGCAGTGCTAGGCCCAGCGGAGCTCAAGAGACCCAGTACTTC,CSARPSGAQETQYF
TRBJ1-2,-,TRBV6-5,few,TGTGCCAGCAGTTACCGGGGGTTCTATGGCTACACCTTC,CASSYRGFYGYTF
TRBJ2-3,TRBD2,TRBV20-1,-,TGCTGTGCTAGGGGGGCTAGCGGGGGGATCAGCACAGATACGCAGTATTTT,CCARGASGGISTDTQYF